This T cell receptor beta chain was observed in a study of blood T cell repertoires in COVID-19. Across the study: Acute and convalescent COVID-19 specimens originated in the United States, Italy and Spain. T cells, B-cell-depleted T cells, or PBMCs supplied cDNA or gDNA.

Trimming shortened V by 1 base and J by 2 bases, and 11 bases separated the two germline ends. Germline V gene data show CDR1 as SGHNT and CDR2 as YYREEE (reference sequence). CDR3 size: 15 residues. Per the authors' pipeline: Scientists estimated how many nucleated cells there were by amplifying reference gene primers. Repertoires were generated with immunoSEQ multiplex PCR, while TCRdb's copy carries only in-frame clones and drops some. V and J calls and clone size are those listed in that table; D and trimming were worked out from the DNA. This table has more than 20,000 clones, roughly 86% appearing once.

J is TRBJ2-3 and V is TRBV5-4, with a weak D call TRBD1 (5 bases). What was sequenced was peripheral blood. The clonotype originates from a man aged 45-65 years with active COVID-19. CDR3 sequence reads: CASSLFPGLTDTQYF. The CDR3 nucleotides are TGTGCCAGCAGCTTGTTCCCAGGGCTCACAGATACGCAGTATTTT.